What follows are 9 T cell receptor beta chains derived from one specimen sequenced in a study of T cell changes during pregnancy in multiple sclerosis. TCRdb's table, derived via immunoSEQ multiplex PCR, lists solely in-frame clones and lacks some. The sample records some 40,000 clones, around 90% being singletons. The sequencing used CD4+ T cells from peripheral blood mononuclear cells, collected in the third trimester of pregnancy. The receptors originated from a female donor in good health, enrolled as a control in a pregnancy study.

V gene TRBV10-3 combines with J gene TRBJ2-3; 8 bases fit TRBD2. V shed 10 bases, J shed 2 bases, and the junction held 11 bases outside the gene matches. The CDR3 has 15 amino acids. Looked up from germline, CDR1 is ENHRY and CDR2 is SYGVKD. The CDR3 region has the DNA TGTGCCACCACTCGGGCGGGAGGCGACACAGATACGCAGTATTTT. This gives the protein CATTRAGGDTDTQYF.

The chain joins TRBV29-1 to TRBJ1-2; D remains unclear. This CDR3 is 14 amino acids long. Trimming shortened V by 3 bases and J by 0 bases, and 11 bases separated the two germline ends. Germline V CDR1 and CDR2: SQVTM, ANQGSEA. In DNA, the CDR3 is TGCAGCGTTGAGCGAGTACCGTCTAACTATGGCTACACCTTC. Its protein product is CSVERVPSNYGYTF. Combining the CDR3 with reference TRBV29-1 and TRBJ1-2 gives the whole variable domain SAVISQKPSRDICQRGTSLTIQCQVDSQVTMMFWYRQQPGQSLTLIATANQGSEATYESGFVIDKFPISRPNLTFSTLTVSNMSPEDSSIYLCSVERVPSNYGYTFGSGTRLTVV.

The chain links TRBV9 to TRBJ1-2; D is unresolved. Trimming stripped 4 bases from V and 3 bases from J, with 16 bases between. Germline values: CDR1 SGDLS, CDR2 YYNGEE. The CDR3 contains 15 residues. The CDR3 region is CASSPQRHSDYGYTF. CDR3 DNA: TGTGCCAGCAGCCCCCAACGGCATAGCGACTATGGCTACACCTTC. Full variable domain (missing parts from reference TRBV9 and TRBJ1-2): DSGVTQTPKHLITATGQRVTLRCSPRSGDLSVYWYQQSLDQGLQFLIQYYNGEERAKGNILERFSAQQFPDLHSELNLSSLELGDSALYFCASSPQRHSDYGYTFGSGTRLTVV.

The chain recombines TRBV5-4 with TRBJ2-1; D uncertain. Germline CDR1 and CDR2: SGHNT and YYREEE (reference sequence). V dropped 0 bases and J dropped 3 bases, with 10 bases sitting between them. This CDR3 comprises 15 residues. DNA of the CDR3: TGTGCCAGCAGCTTGGAAGTCGCGCTCTACAATGAGCAGTTCTTC. Amino acid sequence: CASSLEVALYNEQFF.

DNA of the CDR3: TGTGCCAGCAGCCGCGGCGGACAGAGAAATTCACCCCTCCACTTT. Encoded protein: CASSRGGQRNSPLHF. The J gene is TRBJ1-6, the V gene TRBV11-2; D is possibly TRBD1 (6 bases). The CDR3 has 15 residues. Germline V gene data show CDR1 as SGHAT and CDR2 as FQNNGV. V lost 5 bases and J lost 7, with 15 bases in between.

The gene calls are TRBV10-3 and TRBJ1-2, with TRBD1 matching 9 bases. CDR1 is ENHRY, CDR2 SYGVKD, per germline. V was clipped by 7 bases and J by 1 base; unmatched bases: 13. The CDR3 length is 17 residues. CDR3 DNA: TGTGCCATCACCCGGGACAGGGTCGAAACCATTAACTATGGCTACACCTTC. This codes for CAITRDRVETINYGYTF.

This clone was observed once. This chain connects TRBV7-3 to TRBJ2-3, with TRBD2 as a possible D gene (5 bases). CDR1 and CDR2 (germline): SGHTA, FQGTGA. This CDR3 contains 15 residues. V lost 6 bases and J 0 bases, leaving 13 bases between the germline ends. The CDR3 DNA is TGTGCCAGCAGTTCGGACGGAGGTAGCACAGATACGCAGTATTTT. As protein: CASSSDGGSTDTQYF.

The gene calls are TRBV5-1 and TRBJ2-5; D gene ambiguous. Per the germline V gene, CDR1 is SGHRS and CDR2 is YFSETQ. V was pared by 2 bases and J by 3 bases, with 8 bases between. CDR3 length: 13 amino acids. CDR3 amino acids: CASSLNLEETQYF. The DNA of the CDR3 is TGCGCCAGCAGCTTAAACTTAGAAGAGACCCAGTACTTC.

This chain uses TRBV5-8 with TRBJ2-1, with 10 positions matching TRBD2. This CDR3 is built from 15 residues. J lost 3 bases, V lost 5 bases, and 5 bases had no gene match. The germline gives CDR1 SGHTS, CDR2 YDEGEE. This chain's CDR3 is CASRYGLADYNEQFF. Here the CDR3 DNA reads TGTGCCAGCAGGTACGGACTAGCGGACTACAATGAGCAGTTCTTC. Filled out from reference TRBV5-8 and TRBJ2-1, the complete variable domain reads EAGVTQSPTHLIKTRGQQATLRCSPISGHTSVYWYQQALGLGLQFLLWYDEGEERNRGNFPPRFSGRQFPNYSSELNVNALELEDSALYLCASRYGLADYNEQFFGPGTRLTVL.